The subject of this entry is one T cell receptor (beta chain). Its target is unknown. The V end was cut by 5 bases, the J end by 0 bases, with 14 bases between. The V gene's germline CDR1 is SGHVS and CDR2 FQNEAQ. This CDR3 comprises 17 residues. Sequencing was performed with immunoSEQ multiplex PCR; in TCRdb, only in-frame clones are kept and a portion is missing. This table has some 120,000 clones, 80% to 90% appearing once. This record belongs to a study of T cell responses to AZD1222 COVID-19 vaccine. Study results and caveats: In a largely white British group with more females than males, clonal diversity was possibly underestimated. Among AZD1222 vaccinees, only 5 or 6 were seropositive at baseline. Receipt of two AZD1222 doses was followed by a rise in Spike-specific TCR breadth and depth.

The TCR comes from an adult in good health. This specimen consisted of peripheral blood, obtained on day 0 of AZD1222 vaccination. This sequence joins TRBV7-8 and TRBJ1-6; D is uncertain. CDR3: CASSILAQPSYNSPLHF. CDR3 sequence (DNA): TGTGCCAGCAGCATCCTAGCTCAGCCCTCCTATAATTCACCCCTCCACTTT.